The entry below gives a single TCR beta chain sequence along with its context. This sample was included in a study of PD-1 blockade in mismatch repair-deficient tumors. For the study at large: Patients had eleven to twelve mismatch repair-deficient cancer types and were previously treated and progressing.

PCR or immunohistochemistry showed mismatch repair deficiency in every enrolled patient. TCR sequencing covered a few patients who responded to pembrolizumab. CDR3 length: 14 amino acids. Germline V CDR1 and CDR2: SGHNT, YENEEA. The germline V and J ends were trimmed by 8 bases and 0 bases, with 13 bases remaining between them. Clones were sequenced by immunoSEQ multiplex PCR, and TCRdb holds only the in-frame ones, with some missing. The sample lists about 24,000 clones; 75% to 85% were seen once. The receptor was derived from an adult with mismatch repair-deficient cancer. This chain uses TRBV11-3 with TRBJ2-5; D might be TRBD1 or TRBD2, each matching 5 bases. This specimen consisted of peripheral blood, obtained 12 weeks after starting pembrolizumab. The CDR3 protein is CASGVGRNQETQYF. The CDR3, as DNA: TGTGCCAGCGGGGTGGGACGCAACCAAGAGACCCAGTACTTC.